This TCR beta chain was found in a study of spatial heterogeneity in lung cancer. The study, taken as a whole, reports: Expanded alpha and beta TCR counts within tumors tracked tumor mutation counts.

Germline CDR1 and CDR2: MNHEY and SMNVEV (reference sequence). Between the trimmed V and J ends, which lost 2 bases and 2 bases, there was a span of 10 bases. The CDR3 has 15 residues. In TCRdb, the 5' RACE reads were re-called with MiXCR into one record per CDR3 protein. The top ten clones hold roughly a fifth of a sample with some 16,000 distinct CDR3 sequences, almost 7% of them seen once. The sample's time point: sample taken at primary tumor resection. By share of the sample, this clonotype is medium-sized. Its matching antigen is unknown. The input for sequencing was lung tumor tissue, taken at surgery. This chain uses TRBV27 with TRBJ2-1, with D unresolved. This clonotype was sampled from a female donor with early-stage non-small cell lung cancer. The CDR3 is CASSLGRSTYNEQFF. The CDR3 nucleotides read TGTGCCAGCAGTTTAGGCAGGTCGACCTACAATGAGCAGTTCTTC.